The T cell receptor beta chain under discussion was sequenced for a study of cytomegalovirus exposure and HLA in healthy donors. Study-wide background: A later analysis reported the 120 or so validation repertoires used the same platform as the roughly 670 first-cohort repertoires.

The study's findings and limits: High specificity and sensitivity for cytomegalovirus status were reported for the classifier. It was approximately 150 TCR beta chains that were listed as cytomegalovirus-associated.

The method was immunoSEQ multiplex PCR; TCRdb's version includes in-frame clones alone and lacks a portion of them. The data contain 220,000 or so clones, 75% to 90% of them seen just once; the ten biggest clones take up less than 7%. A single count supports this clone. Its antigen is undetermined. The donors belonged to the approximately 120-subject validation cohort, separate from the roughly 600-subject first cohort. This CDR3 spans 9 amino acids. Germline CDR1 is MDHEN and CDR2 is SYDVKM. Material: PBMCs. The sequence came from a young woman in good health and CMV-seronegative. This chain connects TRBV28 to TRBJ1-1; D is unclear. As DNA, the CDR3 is TGTGTTGAAGGCACTGAAGCTTTCTTT. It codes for CVEGTEAFF.